These T cell receptor beta chains were read from a single sample in a study of T cell responses to AZD1222 COVID-19 vaccine. Using immunoSEQ multiplex PCR, the repertoire was profiled, and TCRdb retains in-frame clones only, with some absent. The sample records around 180,000 clones, 85% to 90% being singletons. The sequences come from peripheral blood, collected on day 0 of AZD1222 vaccination. The receptors come from an adult in good health. Each CDR3 is given without its conserved first and last residue. Each record gives: J gene, V gene, CDR3 protein.

J gene: TRBJ1-3; V gene: TRBV7-9; CDR3 protein: ASSFPGTVGNTIY
J gene: TRBJ1-1; V gene: TRBV29-1; CDR3 protein: SVGVGNTEAF
J gene: TRBJ1-4; V gene: TRBV27; CDR3 protein: ASSYTGLNEKLF
J gene: TRBJ2-7; V gene: TRBV29-1; CDR3 protein: SVREGQSYEQY
J gene: TRBJ1-3; V gene: TRBV9; CDR3 protein: ASSVGGQISGNTIY
J gene: TRBJ1-1; V gene: TRBV2; CDR3 protein: ASSEVKSEAF
J gene: TRBJ2-7; V gene: TRBV27; CDR3 protein: ASSPQGLMREQY
J gene: TRBJ2-2; V gene: TRBV5-3; CDR3 protein: ARAATGTANTGELF
J gene: TRBJ2-7; V gene: TRBV5-1; CDR3 protein: ASSLSGVYEQY
J gene: TRBJ1-5; V gene: TRBV4-1; CDR3 protein: ASSQDEGSGQPQH
J gene: TRBJ2-7; V gene: TRBV28; CDR3 protein: ASSSPRGNSYEQY
J gene: TRBJ1-5; V gene: TRBV12-5; CDR3 protein: ASGPGSSINQPQH
J gene: TRBJ1-3; V gene: TRBV5-1; CDR3 protein: ASSLAGGSGNTIY
J gene: TRBJ2-7; V gene: TRBV5-8; CDR3 protein: ASSALGEQY
J gene: TRBJ1-2; V gene: TRBV12-3/TRBV12-4; CDR3 protein: ASSLVLEDPT
J gene: TRBJ2-2; V gene: TRBV28; CDR3 protein: ATSGTATGELF
J gene: TRBJ2-7; V gene: TRBV5-1; CDR3 protein: ASSLGQIYEQY
J gene: TRBJ2-7; V gene: TRBV5-1; CDR3 protein: ASSGTGSYEQY
J gene: TRBJ2-2; V gene: TRBV9; CDR3 protein: ASSVAVDTGELF
J gene: TRBJ1-4; V gene: TRBV19; CDR3 protein: ASTGGTTNEKLF
J gene: TRBJ1-2; V gene: TRBV27; CDR3 protein: ASSLTRGWYYT
J gene: TRBJ2-7; V gene: TRBV5-1; CDR3 protein: ASSLGSLFSYEQY
J gene: TRBJ2-7; V gene: TRBV6-2/TRBV6-3; CDR3 protein: ASSYRASARSYEQY
J gene: TRBJ1-3; V gene: TRBV7-6; CDR3 protein: ASSLGEDTIY
J gene: TRBJ1-6; V gene: TRBV5-5; CDR3 protein: ASSLGSRLSPLH
J gene: TRBJ2-7; V gene: TRBV10-3; CDR3 protein: AISRGGYEQY
J gene: TRBJ1-2; V gene: TRBV7-3; CDR3 protein: ASSLTGGGYGYT
J gene: TRBJ1-2; V gene: TRBV5-1; CDR3 protein: ASSPAGADGYT
J gene: TRBJ2-7; V gene: TRBV20-1; CDR3 protein: SARGPNEQY
J gene: TRBJ2-5; V gene: TRBV6-2/TRBV6-3; CDR3 protein: ASSFQGQASHETQY
J gene: TRBJ1-2; V gene: TRBV5-4; CDR3 protein: ASRRDTETYGYT
J gene: TRBJ2-2; V gene: TRBV5-1; CDR3 protein: ASSLWRRTANTGELF
J gene: TRBJ2-1; V gene: TRBV7-3; CDR3 protein: ASSLGQSTYNEQF
J gene: TRBJ2-3; V gene: TRBV27; CDR3 protein: ASSPLPLAVGTDTQY
J gene: TRBJ2-3; V gene: TRBV19; CDR3 protein: ASSPQGPPRGDTQY
J gene: TRBJ1-4; V gene: TRBV7-9; CDR3 protein: ASSFRDRGLSEKLF
J gene: TRBJ1-3; V gene: TRBV6-5; CDR3 protein: ASSRGSGNTIY
J gene: TRBJ2-5; V gene: TRBV6-5; CDR3 protein: ASTNRYPPETQY
J gene: TRBJ2-1; V gene: TRBV7-3; CDR3 protein: ASSSDQNEQF
J gene: TRBJ2-6; V gene: TRBV7-2; CDR3 protein: ASSTQESGANVLT
J gene: TRBJ2-2; V gene: TRBV9; CDR3 protein: ASSATPIGGPGGTGELF
J gene: TRBJ2-1; V gene: TRBV13; CDR3 protein: ASSFSGGPENEQF
J gene: TRBJ1-1; V gene: TRBV27; CDR3 protein: ASSSGWGTEAF
J gene: TRBJ2-6; V gene: TRBV6-1; CDR3 protein: ASSEWGGGANVLT
J gene: TRBJ1-2; V gene: TRBV5-1; CDR3 protein: ASSSEGYGYT
J gene: TRBJ1-2; V gene: TRBV13; CDR3 protein: ASSHPGTGGDYGYT
J gene: TRBJ2-1; V gene: TRBV9; CDR3 protein: ASSVEPSAGYGQF
J gene: TRBJ2-7; V gene: TRBV7-8; CDR3 protein: ASSNSGGLSYEQY
J gene: TRBJ2-1; V gene: TRBV4-3; CDR3 protein: ASSHGSGGSNEQF
J gene: TRBJ2-7; V gene: TRBV18; CDR3 protein: ASSPRDRPYEQY
J gene: TRBJ2-3; V gene: TRBV7-9; CDR3 protein: ASSLDGTDTQY
J gene: TRBJ1-4; V gene: TRBV5-1; CDR3 protein: ASSVEGQGGTNEKLF
J gene: TRBJ2-1; V gene: TRBV19; CDR3 protein: ASSHRGNYNEQF
J gene: TRBJ1-2; V gene: TRBV19; CDR3 protein: ASSPSGSNGYGYT